What follows are 31 T cell receptor beta chains derived from one specimen sequenced in a study of OX40 agonist ivuxolimab in advanced cancers. TCRdb's copy holds only in-frame clones and misses some; the assay was immunoSEQ multiplex PCR. Of roughly 40,000 clones detected, about 90% appear once; the ten largest clones hold 19%. The sequencing here drew on CD4+ or CD8+ T cells sorted from blood, taken in a trial of the OX40 agonist ivuxolimab. Receptors originate from an adult with an advanced solid tumor such as melanoma, head and neck, liver or kidney cancer.

V is TRBV4-1 and J is TRBJ2-7; D not certain. Trimming removed 0 bases at V and 6 bases at J, with 12 bases between. Germline CDR1 is MGHRA and CDR2 is YSYEKL. The CDR3 is 14 amino acids. CDR3 in DNA: TGCGCCAGCAGCCAAGAAGAAGGTGTGGGCGAGCAGTACTTC. Translated, it gives CASSQEEGVGEQYF.

The genes are TRBV11-2 and TRBJ2-5; D remains ambiguous. This CDR3 is built from 17 residues. Germline assignment: CDR1 SGHAT and CDR2 FQNNGV. V gave up 1 base and J gave up 2 bases, with 17 bases separating them. CDR3 DNA: TGTGCCAGCAGCTTAGTGGCAGTCCAGTCGCTGCAAGAGACCCAGTACTTC. Its translation: CASSLVAVQSLQETQYF.

This sequence joins TRBV6-1 and TRBJ1-5, with D uncertain. Per germline, CDR1 MNHNS and CDR2 SASEGT. The CDR3 runs 15 residues. Between the trimmed V and J ends, which lost 6 bases and 4 bases, there was a span of 16 bases. The CDR3 region is CASSPLGDSNQPQHF. The CDR3 DNA is TGTGCCAGCAGCCCCCTAGGAGACTCTAATCAGCCCCAGCATTTT.

This clone was found a few times. The chain combines TRBV6-4 with TRBJ2-1; 11 bases line up with TRBD1. The junction had 3 bases not matched to a gene; V was cut back by 5 bases and J by 6 bases. The CDR3 has 14 residues. Germline lookup yields CDR1 MRHNA and CDR2 SNTAGT. The CDR3 DNA is TGTGCCAGCAGTCCCGGGACAGGGGGCAATGAGCAGTTCTTC. As protein: CASSPGTGGNEQFF.

J is TRBJ1-2 and V is TRBV5-8, with D possibly TRBD1 on 6 matching bases. CDR3 length: 12 amino acids. The germline gives CDR1 SGHTS, CDR2 YDEGEE. Trimming removed 4 bases at V and 7 bases at J, with 11 bases between. CDR3 sequence reads: CASSDRQFGYTF. The CDR3 DNA sequence: TGTGCCAGCAGCGACAGGCAGTTTGGCTACACCTTC. Based on the CDR3 plus reference TRBV5-8 and TRBJ1-2, the full variable domain is EAGVTQSPTHLIKTRGQQATLRCSPISGHTSVYWYQQALGLGLQFLLWYDEGEERNRGNFPPRFSGRQFPNYSSELNVNALELEDSALYLCASSDRQFGYTFGSGTRLTVV.

On this clone itself: Other DNA sequences of this sample code for an identical CDR3. The rearrangement links TRBV6-6 to TRBJ2-7; 12 bases are shared with TRBD2. Trimming took 9 bases from V and 5 from J; bases not matched to a gene: 8. Germline lookup yields CDR1 MNHNY and CDR2 SVGAGI (reference sequence). CDR3 size: 14 residues. CDR3 amino acids: CASTLTSGGHEQYF. CDR3 in DNA: TGTGCCAGTACCCTAACTAGCGGGGGGCACGAGCAGTACTTC.

The chain employs TRBV5-1 and TRBJ2-1, with TRBD2 identical over 10 bases. CDR3 length equals 16 residues. Germline trimming cut 3 bases from V and 0 bases from J; bases unmatched to any gene: 3. Germline lookup yields CDR1 SGHRS and CDR2 YFSETQ. The CDR3 is CASSSGLAPSYNEQFF. CDR3 nucleotides: TGCGCCAGCAGCTCGGGACTAGCGCCCTCCTACAATGAGCAGTTCTTC.

The V call is TRBV6-6, the J call TRBJ1-6; no clear D. The germline gives CDR1 MNHNY, CDR2 SVGAGI (reference sequence). Trimming took 0 bases from V and 0 from J, leaving 6 bases between them. CDR3 length equals 16 residues. Written as DNA, the CDR3 is TGTGCCAGCAGTTACTCCCCTAGCTCCTATAATTCACCCCTCCACTTT. Translating it yields CASSYSPSSYNSPLHF.

The rearrangement joins TRBV4-2 to TRBJ2-1; possible D gene TRBD1, 5 bases. CDR1 LGHNA and CDR2 YNFKEQ come from the germline V gene. Deletions cut 4 bases from V and 0 bases from J, with 10 bases between. This CDR3 is built from 15 residues. The CDR3 spells CASSPTVSSYNEQFF. The DNA of the CDR3 is TGTGCCAGCAGCCCGACAGTCTCCTCCTACAATGAGCAGTTCTTC.

This chain connects TRBV7-9 to TRBJ2-1, with D possibly TRBD1 on 5 matching bases. The germline V gene has CDR1 SEHNR and CDR2 FQNEAQ (reference sequence). V lost 5 bases to trimming and J lost 8 bases, with 13 bases between them. The CDR3 consists of 13 residues. The CDR3 loop is CASSPGHEDEQFF. CDR3 sequence (DNA): TGTGCCAGCAGCCCCGGACATGAGGATGAGCAGTTCTTC. Full variable domain (outside the CDR3, taken from reference TRBV7-9 and TRBJ2-1): DTGVSQNPRHKITKRGQNVTFRCDPISEHNRLYWYRQTLGQGPEFLTYFQNEAQLEKSRLLSDRFSAERPKGSFSTLEIQRTEQGDSAMYLCASSPGHEDEQFFGPGTRLTVL.

The chain employs TRBV27 and TRBJ1-2; weak D call: TRBD1 (5 bases). CDR3 size: 14 residues. Deletions cut 3 bases from V and 4 bases from J, with 12 bases between. Germline assignment: CDR1 MNHEY and CDR2 SMNVEV (reference sequence). DNA of the CDR3: TGTGCCAGCAGTTTCACAGGACGGTCCTATGGCTACACCTTC. Its protein is CASSFTGRSYGYTF.

Remarks on this clone: This specimen includes other DNA sequences encoding the same CDR3. V usage is TRBV19 and J usage is TRBJ1-2, with D maybe TRBD1 (5 bases). Between the trimmed V and J ends, which lost 0 bases and 4 bases, there was a span of 12 bases. This CDR3 region has 15 residues. Per the germline V gene, CDR1 is LNHDA and CDR2 is SQIVND (reference sequence). The CDR3 loop is CASSIDLEGPYGYTF. CDR3 in DNA: TGTGCCAGTAGTATAGACCTCGAGGGGCCCTATGGCTACACCTTC. The full variable domain, in which reference TRBV19 and TRBJ1-2 provide the parts outside the CDR3, is DGGITQSPKYLFRKEGQNVTLSCEQNLNHDAMYWYRQDPGQGLRLIYYSQIVNDFQKGDIAEGYSVSREKKESFPLTVTSAQKNPTAFYLCASSIDLEGPYGYTFGSGTRLTVV.

This chain joins TRBV30 and TRBJ1-6; perhaps TRBD1 as D (5 bases). Germline loops: CDR1 GTSNPN, CDR2 SVGIG (reference sequence). The germline V and J ends were trimmed by 4 bases and 5 bases, with 12 bases remaining between them. The CDR3 length is 14 residues. CDR3 coding DNA: TGTGCCTGGACCCTGGGACCGGATAATTCACCCCTCCACTTT. Protein: CAWTLGPDNSPLHF.

The V call is TRBV5-6, the J call TRBJ2-7; 8 bases fit TRBD1. CDR3 length equals 16 residues. Trimming removed 0 bases from V and 4 bases from J; junction bases left unmatched: 9. Germline CDR1 is SGHDT and CDR2 is YYEEEE. The CDR3 DNA reads TGTGCCAGCAGCTTGGACTGGACAGGGAAAGGGTACGAGCAGTACTTC. Protein sequence: CASSLDWTGKGYEQYF.

V gene TRBV15 combines with J gene TRBJ1-1; D might be TRBD1 (6 bases). The CDR3 covers 13 residues. Per the germline V gene, CDR1 is LNHNV and CDR2 is YYDKDF (reference sequence). The V end lost 5 bases, the J end lost 3 bases, and 10 bases lay between the germline ends. The CDR3 region is CATSLRGDTEAFF. CDR3 nucleotide sequence: TGTGCCACCAGCCTTAGGGGGGACACTGAAGCTTTCTTT.

This chain links TRBV4-3 with TRBJ1-2; 9 positions agree with TRBD1. CDR1 LGHNA and CDR2 YSLEER come from the germline V gene. CDR3 length: 15 residues. The ends lost 1 base at V and 0 bases at J; junction bases unmatched: 0. The CDR3 DNA reads as TGCGCCAGCAGCCAAGGACAGGGGGCTAACTATGGCTACACCTTC. Encoded protein: CASSQGQGANYGYTF.

The J gene is TRBJ2-7, the V gene TRBV13; D perhaps matches TRBD1 (6 bases). The V and J ends lost 6 bases and 2 bases respectively, with 17 bases between them. Germline-derived CDR1 and CDR2 are PRHDT and FYEKMQ (reference sequence). The CDR3 totals 15 residues. The CDR3 here is CASSPEGQTTYEQYF. The CDR3 nucleotides read TGTGCCAGCAGTCCTGAAGGACAGACGACCTACGAGCAGTACTTC.

This clone appeared a single time. The J gene is TRBJ2-3, the V gene TRBV11-2, with 9 nucleotides matching TRBD2. This CDR3 comprises 17 residues. Losses at the gene ends were 3 bases for V and 0 bases for J; bases not matched to a gene: 7. Germline V gene sequence: CDR1 SGHAT, CDR2 FQNNGV. CDR3 sequence: CASSLYPLAGSTDTQYF. CDR3 DNA: TGTGCCAGCAGCTTGTACCCGCTAGCGGGGAGCACAGATACGCAGTATTTT. Together with reference TRBV11-2 and TRBJ2-3, the CDR3 gives the full variable domain: EAGVAQSPRYKIIEKRQSVAFWCNPISGHATLYWYQQILGQGPKLLIQFQNNGVVDDSQLPKDRFSAERLKGVDSTLKIQPAKLEDSAVYLCASSLYPLAGSTDTQYFGPGTRLTVL.

In its sample, this clone ranks as large. The chain recombines TRBV18 with TRBJ1-1, with D unresolved. CDR1 is KGHSH and CDR2 is LQKENI in the germline V gene. The CDR3 loop spans 15 amino acids. V was pared by 4 bases and J by 0 bases, with 12 bases between. CDR3 loop: CASSLPPSLNTEAFF. For the CDR3, the DNA is TGTGCCAGCTCACTCCCCCCATCCCTGAACACTGAAGCTTTCTTT.

The rearrangement joins TRBV6-1 to TRBJ1-2, with D perhaps TRBD1 (5 bases). Germline values: CDR1 MNHNS, CDR2 SASEGT. V gave up 3 bases and J gave up 1 base, with 12 bases separating them. CDR3 length: 15 residues. In DNA form, the CDR3 reads TGTGCCAGCAGTGACAGGGATACCTTTAACTATGGCTACACCTTC. Protein sequence: CASSDRDTFNYGYTF.

The gene calls are TRBV9 and TRBJ1-1; a weak D match, TRBD1 (5 bases). Germline V gene data show CDR1 as SGDLS and CDR2 as YYNGEE. This CDR3 comprises 15 residues. Trimming shortened V by 3 bases and J by 2 bases, and 14 bases separated the two germline ends. The CDR3 sequence is CASSGGYGANTEAFF. The CDR3 DNA is TGTGCCAGCAGCGGGGGTTACGGGGCAAACACTGAAGCTTTCTTT. Based on the CDR3 plus reference TRBV9 and TRBJ1-1, the full variable domain is DSGVTQTPKHLITATGQRVTLRCSPRSGDLSVYWYQQSLDQGLQFLIQYYNGEERAKGNILERFSAQQFPDLHSELNLSSLELGDSALYFCASSGGYGANTEAFFGQGTRLTVV.

This clone was seen more than once but under ten times. The rearrangement joins TRBV7-9 to TRBJ1-5; no clear D. The V end lost 5 bases, the J end lost 9 bases, and 17 bases lay between the germline ends. This CDR3 spans 14 amino acids. Germline V lookup: CDR1 SEHNR, CDR2 FQNEAQ (reference sequence). The CDR3 region has the DNA TGTGCCAGCAGCCCCTTCGAAGAGGGTGCGCCCCAGCATTTT. Translation gives CASSPFEEGAPQHF.

The J gene is TRBJ2-7, the V gene TRBV6-1; 8 bases match TRBD2. The CDR3 totals 14 residues. Germline CDR1 is MNHNS and CDR2 is SASEGT. With 7 bases clipped from V and 0 bases from J, the junction kept 5 bases outside the gene matches. The CDR3 spells CASKERGNSYEQYF. CDR3 nucleotides: TGTGCCAGCAAAGAGCGGGGGAACTCCTACGAGCAGTACTTC.

This clone was detected once. The chain is built from TRBV27 and TRBJ1-5; D possibly corresponds to TRBD1 (5 bases). This CDR3 is 14 amino acids long. CDR1 is MNHEY, CDR2 SMNVEV, per germline (reference sequence). V lost 3 bases, J lost 4 bases, and 10 bases lay in between. CDR3 loop: CASSFQGANQPQHF. CDR3 DNA sequence: TGTGCCAGCAGTTTCCAGGGCGCTAATCAGCCCCAGCATTTT.

This rearrangement joins TRBV5-6 to TRBJ2-7; D is perhaps TRBD1 or TRBD2 (5 bases each). From germline, CDR1 is SGHDT and CDR2 YYEEEE. The CDR3 has 12 residues. V was cut by 4 bases and J by 7 bases, with 12 bases left in between. CDR3 sequence (DNA): TGTGCCAGCAGCCAGGGACCCTTGGAGCAGTACTTC. Translated: CASSQGPLEQYF.

The rearrangement links TRBV19 to TRBJ2-2; D unclear. This CDR3 contains 12 residues. Trimming cost V 3 bases and J 7 bases, with 6 bases left between them. Germline CDR1 reads LNHDA; CDR2 reads SQIVND (reference sequence). In DNA, the CDR3 is TGTGCCAGTAGTATTGGGAACGGGGAGCTGTTTTTT. The encoded protein is CASSIGNGELFF.

The V and J genes are TRBV7-8 and TRBJ1-5, with D possibly matching TRBD1 (6 bases). The CDR3 covers 16 residues. Germline lookup yields CDR1 SGHVS and CDR2 FQNEAQ. V lost 3 bases, J lost 7 bases, and 19 bases lay in between. The CDR3 is CASSFDSGGGGQPQHF. The CDR3 nucleotides are TGTGCCAGCAGCTTTGATTCCGGGGGCGGTGGCCAGCCCCAGCATTTT.

This chain joins TRBV11-3 and TRBJ2-2; 7 bases are a match to TRBD1. The CDR3 covers 15 residues. Unmatched junction bases numbered 9, after V lost 5 bases and J lost 6 bases. Germline CDR1 is SGHNT and CDR2 is YENEEA. The CDR3 nucleotides read TGTGCCAGCAGCAACCGGACAGGAATGTCCGGGGAGCTGTTTTTT. Translation gives CASSNRTGMSGELFF.

The chain is built from TRBV5-6 and TRBJ2-3; 11 bases map to TRBD2. J lost 2 bases, V lost 4 bases, and 9 bases had no gene match. The CDR3 loop spans 17 amino acids. Germline values: CDR1 SGHDT, CDR2 YYEEEE. The CDR3 bases are TGTGCCAGCAGCGCGATACTAGCGGGGGAGTTCACAGATACGCAGTATTTT. It specifies CASSAILAGEFTDTQYF.

J is TRBJ1-2 and V is TRBV29-1; no firm D call. Germline lookup yields CDR1 SQVTM and CDR2 ANQGSEA. The CDR3 has 14 amino acids. Trimming took off 0 bases at V and 4 bases at J, with 12 bases between the two ends. The CDR3 nucleotides are TGCAGCGTTGAAGAGCCCGGGGTGGGCTATGGCTACACCTTC. Its protein product is CSVEEPGVGYGYTF.

The chain carries TRBV6-4 and TRBJ2-7; 8 bases map to TRBD1. This CDR3 region has 15 residues. Germline V gene data show CDR1 as MRHNA and CDR2 as SNTAGT. Trimming cost V 4 bases and J 4 bases; bases outside gene matches: 9. The CDR3 DNA is TGTGCCAGCAGTGTACCCAGGGGGCGCTGTTACGAGCAGTACTTC. This codes for CASSVPRGRCYEQYF.